This T cell receptor (beta chain) was captured in a study of T-cell memory formation after mild COVID-19. Across the study: Largely, the TCR clusters proved donor specific.

Study-wide results and limits: In pre-infection memory, a portion of responding clones appeared, which suggested that cross-reactive memory joined. Unconfirmed was the SARS-CoV-2 specificity of second-wave clones that peaked on day 37. CD4+ contracting clones were mainly CM and EM; CD8+ ones, EMRA.

This clonotype was detected ten times or more. Its antigen is as yet unknown. V lost 4 bases and J lost 3; bases outside the gene matches: 8. The CDR3 runs to 15 residues. Germline V gene sequence: CDR1 SGHRS, CDR2 YFSETQ. TCRdb passed the 5' RACE reads through MiXCR, listing each CDR3 protein once. The repertoire holds 150,000 to 200,000 distinct CDR3 sequences, with roughly 15% as singletons. The gene calls are TRBV5-1 and TRBJ2-3; 7 bases are a match to TRBD1. The source is an adult woman who had mild COVID-19 (a few samples of this study predate the infection). Cell type and time point are not known. Specimen: PBMCs or a T cell subset sorted from them (not recorded which). The CDR3: CASSPGQRGTDTQYF. CDR3 DNA sequence: TGCGCCAGCAGCCCGGGACAGCGCGGGACAGATACGCAGTATTTT.